Listed below are T cell receptor beta chains from one sample, sequenced in a study of blood T cell repertoires in COVID-19. TCRdb's copy holds only in-frame clones and misses some; the assay was immunoSEQ multiplex PCR. Here the sample spans roughly 400,000 clones, 70% to 90% being singletons. The sample consisted of PBMCs or T cells enriched from blood (not recorded which). These receptors were collected from a woman between 18 and 29 years old who had been exposed to COVID-19. Each CDR3 is given with its conserved first and last residue. Each record gives: J gene, clone size, D gene, V gene, CDR3 protein, CDR3 DNA. A D gene is named only where the DNA matches it firmly. The size of a clone is reported for some rows only, either as once, few or many, or as a class for expanded clones.

TRBJ2-3	NA	TRBD2	TRBV27	CASKGIASEREGTDTQYF	TGTGCCAGCAAGGGTATCGCGTCTGAACGGGAGGGGACAGATACGCAGTATTTT
TRBJ1-4	NA	NA	TRBV27	CASSIIGGMGEKLFF	TGTGCCAGCAGTATTATCGGAGGGATGGGTGAAAAACTGTTTTTT
TRBJ1-4	NA	NA	TRBV10-3	CAISEGTNEKLFF	TGTGCCATCAGTGAGGGCACTAATGAAAAACTGTTTTTT
TRBJ1-1	once	NA	TRBV6-5	CASSYVQGSTEAFF	TGTGCCAGCAGTTATGTACAAGGGAGCACTGAAGCTTTCTTT
TRBJ1-4	NA	NA	TRBV28	CASSLLGEKLFF	TGTGCCAGCAGTTTGCTCGGGGAAAAACTGTTTTTT
TRBJ2-2	few	TRBD2	TRBV4-2	CASSQLREVSPGELFF	TGTGCCAGCAGCCAACTACGGGAGGTATCCCCCGGGGAGCTGTTTTTT
TRBJ1-2	NA	TRBD1	TRBV19	CASRGPGQGYYGYTF	TGTGCCAGTAGGGGCCCGGGACAGGGATACTATGGCTACACCTTC
TRBJ2-7	NA	NA	TRBV28	CASSLMAAQPYEQYF	TGTGCCAGCAGTTTAATGGCAGCACAGCCCTACGAGCAGTACTTC
TRBJ2-2	NA	TRBD1	TRBV6-5	CASSDRGLKTGELFF	TGTGCCAGCAGCGACAGGGGGCTAAAAACCGGGGAGCTGTTTTTT
TRBJ2-3	NA	TRBD2	TRBV30	CAWSSTGTTTDTQYF	TGTGCCTGGAGCAGCACCGGGACTACAACAGATACGCAGTATTTT
TRBJ1-4	NA	NA	TRBV6-2/TRBV6-3	CASSYSKHNEKLFF	TGTGCCAGCAGTTACTCGAAACATAATGAAAAACTGTTTTTT
TRBJ2-1	NA	TRBD2	TRBV14	CASSPGTSDYNEQFF	TGTGCCAGCAGCCCAGGGACTAGCGACTACAATGAGCAGTTCTTC
TRBJ1-4	once	NA	TRBV11-2	CASSAQGPNEKLFF	TGTGCCAGCAGCGCACAGGGCCCTAATGAAAAACTGTTTTTT
TRBJ1-1	NA	NA	TRBV6-5	CASSYSQNTEAFF	TGTGCCAGCAGTTACTCCCAGAACACTGAAGCTTTCTTT
TRBJ2-3	NA	TRBD2	TRBV29-1	CSVELAGGGYF	TGCAGCGTTGAACTAGCGGGAGGAGGGTATTTT
TRBJ2-7	NA	NA	TRBV5-4	CASSSAGGSGAYEQYF	TGTGCCAGCAGCTCGGCAGGAGGGTCTGGGGCCTACGAGCAGTACTTC
TRBJ2-5	NA	NA	TRBV7-2	CASRWAGETQYF	TGTGCCAGCCGTTGGGCTGGGGAGACCCAGTACTTC
TRBJ2-1	NA	TRBD1	TRBV9	CASSVVGGGYNEQFF	TGTGCCAGCAGCGTAGTAGGGGGCGGCTACAATGAGCAGTTCTTC
TRBJ1-1	NA	NA	TRBV2	CASRGGLIAFF	TGTGCCAGCCGAGGGGGTCTTATAGCTTTCTTT
TRBJ2-3	once	NA	TRBV27	CASSFGVADTQYF	TGTGCCAGCAGTTTTGGAGTAGCCGATACGCAGTATTTT
TRBJ2-1	NA	TRBD1	TRBV2	CASSGQGNEQFF	TGTGCCAGCAGCGGACAGGGCAATGAGCAGTTCTTC
TRBJ2-7	NA	TRBD2	TRBV7-9	CASSLATSVSYEQYF	TGTGCCAGCAGCTTAGCGACTAGCGTGTCCTACGAGCAGTACTTC